Detailed here is one TCR beta chain. Its antigen specificity is not known. Base quality data are lacking; no much larger clone is found one base away. The entry originates in a study of neurological immune-mediated disorders (dated by TCRdb to the late 2010s). In the study overall: Among the 34 multiple sclerosis patients, relapsing-remitting MS was present in around 30 and secondary progressive MS was present in 3. The study compared peripheral blood TCR-beta repertoires of HTLV-I-associated myelopathy (HAM/TSP) patients, multiple sclerosis patients and healthy controls using UMI-based sequencing. Longitudinal samples, technical triplicates and paired sorted CD4+ and CD8+ T-cell subsets, alongside PBMC samples, were included among the roughly 100 TCR-beta libraries. Of the 70 or so subjects in the cohort, roughly 14 were HAM/TSP patients, some 35 were multiple sclerosis patients, and some 20 were healthy controls.

Unsorted PBMC libraries were generated from 2 million PBMCs stored in RNAlater at -80 °C until RNA extraction. Multiple sclerosis patients were enrolled in a US clinical protocol under which disease progression was evaluated by magnetic resonance imaging. Peripheral blood was subjected to Ficoll-Hypaque density gradient centrifugation to isolate PBMCs, which were then cryopreserved in liquid nitrogen. Broader findings and caveats from the paper: The highest TCR clonal expansion was observed in HAM/TSP patients, whereas the lowest was observed in MS patients, even when compared with healthy controls. Repertoires from 18 of 34 MS patients were grouped by phylogenetic analysis into a cluster of related CDR3 sequences, suggesting a possible repertoire-level signature. The MS cluster showed no association with clinical or MRI features, and the authors stated that larger cohorts are needed. Across subjects, expanded clones never shared an identical CDR3 amino acid sequence, which suggests that the TCR-beta repertoires in every group were private.

To synthesize cDNA, template-switch 5'RACE was performed with a primer carrying a 10-nucleotide random unique molecular identifier so that each TCR transcript was tagged. Each sequencing run produced over 160 million TCR-beta sequences covering 15-18 subjects. The RNeasy kit was used to extract total RNA. Using the KAPA Real-time Library Amplification kit, TCR-beta VDJ regions were amplified with primers for the TCR constant region and the 5'RACE anchor. Sample indexes and Illumina adaptors were added in a first PCR, and a second PCR then increased library yield. After purification with Ampure beads, the TCR product of roughly 650 bp was size-selected on a 2% E-gel SizeSelection system. Library quality was checked on a Bioanalyzer, concentration was measured with Qubit, and libraries were quantified with the Kapa Library Quantification kit before pooling. An Illumina HiSeq 2500 was used to sequence the libraries paired-end at 2 x 150 bp. To increase sequence diversity, roughly 24-31% phiX was spiked into each library pool. Per the authors' processing: The UMI-based MiGEC pipeline processed quality-filtered reads and removed over 85% of raw TCR sequences during error correction. IMGT germline references were used for aligning VDJ genes, and each clonotype was defined as a unique CDR3 amino acid sequence together with its V-J genes. VDJtools evaluated clonal expansion, Shannon diversity and CDR3 relatedness (CalcPairwiseDistances, ClusterSamples); CLCbio workbench built phylogenetic trees. Expanded clones were defined as having at least 8 unique UMIs, based on coefficient-of-variation modelling across technical triplicates. TCRdb reworked the public reads: Q25 trimming with fastp, MiXCR clone assembly, productive beta chains retained. Records with the same CDR3 protein are collapsed into one entry carrying the most frequent genes and DNA. In this record, the V and J calls reflect TCRdb's handling and not the investigators' own analysis. The sample profile shows around 64,000 distinct CDR3 sequences; about 3% of them were found once. Jointly, the top ten make up around 5.5% of the sample.

Spanning cysteine to phenylalanine, the CDR3 consists of 13 amino acids. This entry keeps only the CDR3 DNA: 39 bases, framed from base 1. A distance of 10 bases separates the germline ends of V and J, which lose 1 base and 7 bases respectively. Looking up the germline V gene yields CDR1 SGHTA and CDR2 FQGNSA. This TCR came from a woman between 50 and 59 years old with multiple sclerosis. The sequence links TRBV7-2 to TRBJ1-2; 5 matching bases give a weak D call of TRBD1. The sequenced material came from PBMCs. In nucleotides, the sequence is TGTGCCAGCAGCTTAGTGGAGGGGATTGGCTACACCTTC. Its amino acids are CASSLVEGIGYTF.